This T cell receptor (beta chain) was sequenced in a study of blood T cell repertoires in COVID-19. Libraries were prepared by immunoSEQ multiplex PCR; TCRdb keeps only in-frame clonotypes and omits some of them. In the table there are around 250,000 clones, 75% to 90% of which are singletons. Cohort 3 donors were reported recovered after two negative PCRs, clearance, or symptom resolution. The origin of this receptor is a woman between 50 and 59 years old who had recovered from COVID-19. Material for sequencing was PBMCs or T cells enriched from blood (not recorded which).

CDR3 protein: CASSKGVTYEQYF. The CDR3 DNA reads TGTGCCAGTAGCAAAGGGGTCACCTACGAGCAGTACTTC. This chain connects TRBV19 to TRBJ2-7, with a weak D call TRBD1 (5 bases). Germline loops: CDR1 LNHDA, CDR2 SQIVND (reference sequence). V gave up 6 bases and J gave up 2 bases, with 11 bases separating them. The CDR3 runs 13 residues.